Following are 3 T cell receptor beta chains from one sample sequenced in a study of blood T cell repertoires in COVID-19. Here immunoSEQ multiplex PCR was the method, and the copy in TCRdb shows in-frame clones only, minus some. Of fewer than 350,000 clones in the sample, roughly 93% are singletons; the top ten hold 2.3%. Sequencing was performed on PBMCs or T cells enriched from blood (not recorded which). The source of these receptors is a woman in her forties with acute COVID-19.

The V call is TRBV3-1 (or the pseudogene TRBV3-2), the J call TRBJ1-4; D is unresolved. Trimming removed 0 bases at V and 7 bases at J, with 12 bases between. There are 15 residues in the CDR3. Germline V gene lookup returns CDR1 LGHDT and CDR2 YNNKEL (reference sequence). The CDR3 nucleotides are TGTGCCAGCAGCCAAGAGGGAGGGCGGGGTGAAAAACTGTTTTTT. Its translation: CASSQEGGRGEKLFF.

The rearrangement links TRBV9 to TRBJ2-3; 10 bases are shared with TRBD2. The CDR3 runs to 16 residues. CDR1 is SGDLS, CDR2 YYNGEE, per germline. V gave up 0 bases and J gave up 0 bases; unmatched junction bases: 1. The CDR3 region has the DNA TGTGCCAGCAGCGTAGATAGCGGGGGGAGCACAGATACGCAGTATTTT. It encodes CASSVDSGGSTDTQYF.

The chain combines TRBV25-1 with TRBJ1-2, with D possibly being TRBD1 (6 bases). The germline gives CDR1 MGHDK, CDR2 SYGVNS. Trimming removed 2 bases at V and 8 bases at J, with 12 bases between. The CDR3 is 13 residues long. Here the CDR3 reads CASSEMGGLGYTF. CDR3 nucleotides: TGTGCCAGCAGTGAAATGGGGGGGCTCGGCTACACCTTC.